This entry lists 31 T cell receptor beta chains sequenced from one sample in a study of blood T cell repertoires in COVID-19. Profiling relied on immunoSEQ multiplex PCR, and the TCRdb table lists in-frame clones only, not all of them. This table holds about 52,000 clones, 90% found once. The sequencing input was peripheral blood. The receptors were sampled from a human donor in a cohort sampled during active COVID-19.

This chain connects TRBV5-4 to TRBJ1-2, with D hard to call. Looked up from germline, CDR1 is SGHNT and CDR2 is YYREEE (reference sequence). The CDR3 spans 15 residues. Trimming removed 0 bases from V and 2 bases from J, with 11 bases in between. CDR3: CASSLAGPRNYGYTF. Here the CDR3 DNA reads TGTGCCAGCAGCTTGGCCGGCCCGAGGAACTATGGCTACACCTTC.

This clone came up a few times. CDR3 protein: CASSDSDNSNQPQHF. The CDR3 DNA reads as TGTGCCAGCAGTGACAGTGATAATAGCAATCAGCCCCAGCATTTT. V gene TRBV2 combines with J gene TRBJ1-5; no firm D call. The germline V and J ends were trimmed by 3 bases and 0 bases, with 9 bases remaining between them. The CDR3 contains 15 residues. In germline, CDR1 is SNHLY, CDR2 FYNNEI.

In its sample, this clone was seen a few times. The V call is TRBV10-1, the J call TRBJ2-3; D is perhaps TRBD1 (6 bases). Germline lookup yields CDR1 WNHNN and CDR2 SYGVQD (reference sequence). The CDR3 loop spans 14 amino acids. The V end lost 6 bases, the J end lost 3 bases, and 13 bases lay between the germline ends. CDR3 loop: CASSLRGTTDTQYF. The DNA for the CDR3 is TGCGCCAGCAGCCTTAGGGGGACGACAGATACGCAGTATTTT.

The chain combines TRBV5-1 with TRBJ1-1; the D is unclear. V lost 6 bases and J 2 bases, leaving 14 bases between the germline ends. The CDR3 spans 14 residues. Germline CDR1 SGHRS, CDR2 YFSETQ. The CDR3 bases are TGCGCCAGCAACGACGACATAATTAACACTGAAGCTTTCTTT. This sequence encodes CASNDDIINTEAFF.

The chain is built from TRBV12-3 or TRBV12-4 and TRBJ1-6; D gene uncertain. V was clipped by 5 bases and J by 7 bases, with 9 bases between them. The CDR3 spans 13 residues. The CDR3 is CASSGRLNSPLHF. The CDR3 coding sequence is TGTGCCAGCAGTGGGCGTCTCAATTCACCCCTCCACTTT.

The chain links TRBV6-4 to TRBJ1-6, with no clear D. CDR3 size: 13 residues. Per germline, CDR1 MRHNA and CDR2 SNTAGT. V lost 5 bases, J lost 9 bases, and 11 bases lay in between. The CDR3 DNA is TGTGCCAGCAGTCAATGGGGAGGTTCACCCCTCCACTTT. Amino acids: CASSQWGGSPLHF.

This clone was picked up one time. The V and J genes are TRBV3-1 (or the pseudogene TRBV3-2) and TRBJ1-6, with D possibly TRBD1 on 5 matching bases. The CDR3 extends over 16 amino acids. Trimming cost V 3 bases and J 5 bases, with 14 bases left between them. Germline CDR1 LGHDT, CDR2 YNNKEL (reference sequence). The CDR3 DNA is TGTGCCAGCAGCCATGGGGGGACGAACCATAATTCACCCCTCCACTTT. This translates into CASSHGGTNHNSPLHF.

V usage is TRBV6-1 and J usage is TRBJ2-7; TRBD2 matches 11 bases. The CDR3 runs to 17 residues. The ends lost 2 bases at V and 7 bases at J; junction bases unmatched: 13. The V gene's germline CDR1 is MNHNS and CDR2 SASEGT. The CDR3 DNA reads TGTGCCAGCAGTGAATTTGGTCTAGCGGGAGGAGGAGGGGAGCAGTACTTC. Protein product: CASSEFGLAGGGGEQYF.

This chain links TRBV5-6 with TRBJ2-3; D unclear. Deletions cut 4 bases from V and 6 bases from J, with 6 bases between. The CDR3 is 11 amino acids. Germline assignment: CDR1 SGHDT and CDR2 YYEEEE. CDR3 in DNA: TGTGCCAGCAGCCGGTTGGATACGCAGTATTTT. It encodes CASSRLDTQYF. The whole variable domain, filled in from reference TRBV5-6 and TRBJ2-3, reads DAGVTQSPTHLIKTRGQQVTLRCSPKSGHDTVSWYQQALGQGPQFIFQYYEEEERQRGNFPDRFSGHQFPNYSSELNVNALLLGDSALYLCASSRLDTQYFGPGTRLTVL.

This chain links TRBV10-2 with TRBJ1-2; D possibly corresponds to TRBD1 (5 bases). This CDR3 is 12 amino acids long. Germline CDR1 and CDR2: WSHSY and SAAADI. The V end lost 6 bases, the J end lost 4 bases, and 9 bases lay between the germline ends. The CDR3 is CASREGSYGYTF. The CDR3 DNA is TGCGCCAGCAGGGAGGGGAGCTATGGCTACACCTTC.

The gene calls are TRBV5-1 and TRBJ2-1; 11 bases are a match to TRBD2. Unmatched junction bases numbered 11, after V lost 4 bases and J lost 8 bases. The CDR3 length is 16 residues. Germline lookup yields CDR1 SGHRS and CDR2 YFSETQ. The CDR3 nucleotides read TGCGCCAGCAGCCCCGATAGCGGGAGGGCCAACTATGAGCAGTTCTTC. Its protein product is CASSPDSGRANYEQFF.

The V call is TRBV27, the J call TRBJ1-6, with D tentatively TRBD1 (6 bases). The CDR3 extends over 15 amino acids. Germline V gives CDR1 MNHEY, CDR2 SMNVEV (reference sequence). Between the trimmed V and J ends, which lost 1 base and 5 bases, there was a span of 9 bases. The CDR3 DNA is TGTGCCAGCAGTTTATGGACAGCCAATAATTCACCCCTCCACTTT. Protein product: CASSLWTANNSPLHF.

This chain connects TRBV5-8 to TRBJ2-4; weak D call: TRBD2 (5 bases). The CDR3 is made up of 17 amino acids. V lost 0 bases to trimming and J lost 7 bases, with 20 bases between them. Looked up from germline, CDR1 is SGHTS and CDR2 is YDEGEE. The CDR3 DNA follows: TGTGCCAGCAGCTTGGGGGAAGTGGGTGGGCGAGGGAACATTCAGTACTTC. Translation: CASSLGEVGGRGNIQYF.

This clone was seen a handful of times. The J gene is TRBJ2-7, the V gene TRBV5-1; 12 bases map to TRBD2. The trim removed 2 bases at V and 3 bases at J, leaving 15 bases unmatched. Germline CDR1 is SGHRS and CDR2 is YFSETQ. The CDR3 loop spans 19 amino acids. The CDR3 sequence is CASSFKEGLAGHNLYEQYF. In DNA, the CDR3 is TGCGCCAGCAGCTTCAAAGAAGGACTAGCGGGACACAACCTCTACGAGCAGTACTTC.

The CDR3 loop is CASSAASGPYGYTF. The CDR3 DNA sequence: TGTGCCAGCAGCGCAGCCTCAGGGCCGTATGGCTACACCTTC. V gene TRBV9 combines with J gene TRBJ1-2; tentatively, D is TRBD1 (5 bases). Trimming left V 3 bases short and J 5 bases short, with 14 bases between. The CDR3 consists of 14 residues. Germline V CDR1 and CDR2: SGDLS, YYNGEE. The entire variable domain, with the rest obtained from reference TRBV9 and TRBJ1-2, is as follows: DSGVTQTPKHLITATGQRVTLRCSPRSGDLSVYWYQQSLDQGLQFLIQYYNGEERAKGNILERFSAQQFPDLHSELNLSSLELGDSALYFCASSAASGPYGYTFGSGTRLTVV.

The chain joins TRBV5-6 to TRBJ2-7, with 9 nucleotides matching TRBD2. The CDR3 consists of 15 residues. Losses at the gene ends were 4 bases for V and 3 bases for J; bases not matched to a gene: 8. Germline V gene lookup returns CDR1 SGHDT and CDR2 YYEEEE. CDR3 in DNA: TGTGCCAGCAGCACCTTCGCGGGGGGGCTCTACGAGCAGTACTTC. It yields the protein CASSTFAGGLYEQYF.

The CDR3 reads CASADTGFLSYEQYF. The CDR3 DNA is TGTGCCTCCGCGGACACAGGATTTCTCTCCTACGAGCAGTACTTC. The chain is built from TRBV10-3 and TRBJ2-7, with D perhaps TRBD1 (5 bases). Germline CDR1 ENHRY, CDR2 SYGVKD. The CDR3 runs to 15 residues. V was pared by 11 bases and J by 0 bases, with 20 bases between.

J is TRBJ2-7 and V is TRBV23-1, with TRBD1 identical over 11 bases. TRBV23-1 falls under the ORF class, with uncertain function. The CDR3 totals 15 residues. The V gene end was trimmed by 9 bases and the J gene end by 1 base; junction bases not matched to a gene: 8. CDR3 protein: CARNMGTGGSYEQYF. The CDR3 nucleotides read TGCGCCAGGAACATGGGGACAGGGGGATCCTACGAGCAGTACTTC.

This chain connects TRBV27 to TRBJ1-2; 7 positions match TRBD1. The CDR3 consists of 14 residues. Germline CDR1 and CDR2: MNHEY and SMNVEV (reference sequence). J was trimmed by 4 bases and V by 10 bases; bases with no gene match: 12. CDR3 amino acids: CATRGEQGSYGYTF. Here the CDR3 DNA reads TGTGCCACCAGGGGGGAACAGGGTAGCTATGGCTACACCTTC.

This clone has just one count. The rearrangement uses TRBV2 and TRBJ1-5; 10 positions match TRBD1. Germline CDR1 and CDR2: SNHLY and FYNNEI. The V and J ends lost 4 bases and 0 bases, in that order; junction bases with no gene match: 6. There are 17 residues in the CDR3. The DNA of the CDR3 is TGTGCCAGCAGTGGCATCCGGGACAGGGGTAGCAATCAGCCCCAGCATTTT. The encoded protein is CASSGIRDRGSNQPQHF.

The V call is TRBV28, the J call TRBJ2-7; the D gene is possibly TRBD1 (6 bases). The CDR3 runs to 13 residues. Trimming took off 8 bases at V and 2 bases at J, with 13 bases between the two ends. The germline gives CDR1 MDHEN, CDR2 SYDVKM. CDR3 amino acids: CASRQQGTYEQYF. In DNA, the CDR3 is TGTGCCAGCCGCCAACAGGGAACCTACGAGCAGTACTTC.

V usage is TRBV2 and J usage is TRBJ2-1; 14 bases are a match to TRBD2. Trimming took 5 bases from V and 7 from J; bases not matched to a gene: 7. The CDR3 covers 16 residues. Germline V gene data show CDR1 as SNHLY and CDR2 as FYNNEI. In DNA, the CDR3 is TGTGCCAGCAGTTCGGAGCGGACTAGCGGGAGGAATGAGCAGTTCTTC. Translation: CASSSERTSGRNEQFF.

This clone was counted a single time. CDR3 sequence reads: CASRRTGGNAQYF. DNA for the CDR3: TGTGCCAGCAGAAGAACAGGGGGCAATGCGCAGTATTTT. The V and J genes are TRBV7-9 and TRBJ2-3, with TRBD1 identical over 9 bases. This CDR3 region has 13 residues. The V segment lost 6 bases and the J segment 10 bases; nucleotides outside the gene matches: 8. CDR1 SEHNR and CDR2 FQNEAQ come from the germline V gene (reference sequence).

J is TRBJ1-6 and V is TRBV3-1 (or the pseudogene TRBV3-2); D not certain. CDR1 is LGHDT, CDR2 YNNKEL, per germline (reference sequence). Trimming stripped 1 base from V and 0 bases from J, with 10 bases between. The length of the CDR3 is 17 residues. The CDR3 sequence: CASSQVGGSSYNSPLHF. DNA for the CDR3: TGTGCCAGCAGCCAAGTTGGAGGGAGCTCCTATAATTCACCCCTCCACTTT.

The chain's CDR3 is CASSEARQDYEQYF. The CDR3 coding sequence is TGTGCCAGCAGTGAAGCCCGGCAGGACTACGAGCAGTACTTC. V usage is TRBV6-1 and J usage is TRBJ2-7; D is ambiguous. The CDR3 is 14 residues long. Trimming left V 0 bases short and J 3 bases short, with 9 bases between. CDR1 and CDR2 from the germline V gene are MNHNS and SASEGT.

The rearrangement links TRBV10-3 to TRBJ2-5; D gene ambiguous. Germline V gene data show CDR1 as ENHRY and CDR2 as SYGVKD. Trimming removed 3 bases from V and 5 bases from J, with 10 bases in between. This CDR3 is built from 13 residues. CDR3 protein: CAISEWARETQYF. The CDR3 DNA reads TGTGCCATCAGTGAATGGGCTCGGGAGACCCAGTACTTC.

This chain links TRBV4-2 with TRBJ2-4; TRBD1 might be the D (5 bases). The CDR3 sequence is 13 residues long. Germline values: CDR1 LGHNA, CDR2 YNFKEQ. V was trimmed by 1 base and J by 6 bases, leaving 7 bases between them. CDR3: CASSQGTPNIQYF. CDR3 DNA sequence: TGTGCCAGCAGCCAAGGGACACCAAACATTCAGTACTTC.

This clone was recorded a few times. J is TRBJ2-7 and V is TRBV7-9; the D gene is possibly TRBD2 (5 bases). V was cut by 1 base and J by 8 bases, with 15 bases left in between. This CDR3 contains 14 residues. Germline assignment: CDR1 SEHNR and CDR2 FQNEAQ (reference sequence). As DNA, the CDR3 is TGTGCCAGCAGCTTAGTAGACGGGGATACTCAGCAGTACTTC. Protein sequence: CASSLVDGDTQQYF.

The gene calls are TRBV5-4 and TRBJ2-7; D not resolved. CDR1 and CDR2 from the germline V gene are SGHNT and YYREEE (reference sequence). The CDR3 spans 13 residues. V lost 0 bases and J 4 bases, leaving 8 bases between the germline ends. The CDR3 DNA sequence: TGTGCCAGCAGCTTGGGGTCAGATTACGAGCAGTACTTC. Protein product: CASSLGSDYEQYF.

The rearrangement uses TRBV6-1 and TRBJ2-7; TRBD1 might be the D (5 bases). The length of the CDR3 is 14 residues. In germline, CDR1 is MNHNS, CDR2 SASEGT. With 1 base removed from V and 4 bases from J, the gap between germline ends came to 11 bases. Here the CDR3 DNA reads TGTGCCAGCAGTGAAGGGGCAGGGATATACGAGCAGTACTTC. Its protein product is CASSEGAGIYEQYF.

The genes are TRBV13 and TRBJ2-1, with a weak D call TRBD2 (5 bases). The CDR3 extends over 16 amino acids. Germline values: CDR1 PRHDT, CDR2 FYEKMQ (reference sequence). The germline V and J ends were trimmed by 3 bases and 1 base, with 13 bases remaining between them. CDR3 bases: TGTGCCAGCAGCTTGCCCACTAGGAGATCCTACAATGAGCAGTTCTTC. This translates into CASSLPTRRSYNEQFF.